The present T cell receptor beta chain was sequenced within a study of T cell responses to AZD1222 COVID-19 vaccine. Study-wide results and caveats: Donors were largely white British and mainly female; clonal diversity was possibly underestimated. Seropositive status at baseline applied to only 5 or 6 AZD1222 recipients.

This CDR3 comprises 19 residues. CDR1 is KGHSH and CDR2 is LQKENI in the germline V gene. The V end lost 3 bases, the J end lost 4 bases, and 28 bases lay between the germline ends. This clone occurred a few times. Its antigen is unidentified. Clones were sequenced by immunoSEQ multiplex PCR, and TCRdb holds only the in-frame ones, with some missing. This table has about 120,000 clones, 75% to 90% appearing once. The sample was peripheral blood, taken on day 0 of AZD1222 vaccination. The chain is built from TRBV18 and TRBJ2-7; D call uncertain. This clonotype originated in an adult in good health. CDR3 sequence reads: CASSPTVRTTGVVPYEQYF. CDR3 DNA: TGTGCCAGCTCACCGACCGTTCGAACAACCGGAGTGGTCCCATACGAGCAGTACTTC.